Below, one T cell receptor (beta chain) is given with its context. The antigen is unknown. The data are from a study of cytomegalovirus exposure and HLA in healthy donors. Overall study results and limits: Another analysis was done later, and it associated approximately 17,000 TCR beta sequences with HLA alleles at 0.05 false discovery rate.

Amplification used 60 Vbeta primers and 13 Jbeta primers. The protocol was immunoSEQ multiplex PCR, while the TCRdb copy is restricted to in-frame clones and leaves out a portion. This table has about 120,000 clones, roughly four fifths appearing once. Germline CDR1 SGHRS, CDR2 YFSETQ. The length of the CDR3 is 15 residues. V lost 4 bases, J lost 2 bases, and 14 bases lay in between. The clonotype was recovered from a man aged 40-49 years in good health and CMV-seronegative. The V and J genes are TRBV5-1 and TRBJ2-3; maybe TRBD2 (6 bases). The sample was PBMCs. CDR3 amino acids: CASSPAGLTTDTQYF. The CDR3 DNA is TGCGCCAGCAGCCCCGCGGGACTGACCACAGATACGCAGTATTTT. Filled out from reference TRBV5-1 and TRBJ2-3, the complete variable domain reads KAGVTQTPRYLIKTRGQQVTLSCSPISGHRSVSWYQQTPGQGLQFLFEYFSETQRNKGNFPGRFSGRQFSNSRSEMNVSTLELGDSALYLCASSPAGLTTDTQYFGPGTRLTVL.